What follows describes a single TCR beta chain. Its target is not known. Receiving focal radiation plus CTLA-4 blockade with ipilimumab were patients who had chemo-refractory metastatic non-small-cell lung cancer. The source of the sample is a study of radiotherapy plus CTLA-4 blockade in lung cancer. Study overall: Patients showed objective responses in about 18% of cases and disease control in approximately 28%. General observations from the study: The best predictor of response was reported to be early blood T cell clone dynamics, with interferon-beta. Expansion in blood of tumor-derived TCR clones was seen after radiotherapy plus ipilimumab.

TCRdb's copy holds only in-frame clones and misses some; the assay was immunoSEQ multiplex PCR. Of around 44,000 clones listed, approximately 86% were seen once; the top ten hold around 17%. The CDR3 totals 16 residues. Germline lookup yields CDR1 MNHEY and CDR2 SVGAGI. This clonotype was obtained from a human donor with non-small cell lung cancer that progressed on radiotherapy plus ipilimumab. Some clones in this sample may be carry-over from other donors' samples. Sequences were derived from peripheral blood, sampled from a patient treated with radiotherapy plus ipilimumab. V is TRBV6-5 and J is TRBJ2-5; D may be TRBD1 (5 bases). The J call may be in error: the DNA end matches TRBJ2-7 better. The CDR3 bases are TGTGCCAGCAGTTACGGGGTGAGCAGGGCTTCCTACGAGCAGTACTTC. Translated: CASSYGVSRASYEQYF.